Below, one T cell receptor (beta chain) is given with its context. Its antigen is undetermined. The data belong to a study of Graves' ophthalmopathy and Graves' hyperthyroidism. Turning to the study itself: Peripheral blood collection took place at initial diagnosis, before any treatment. Study results and limitations: The authors also found most expanded thyroid clonotypes above 0.001 frequency in blood.

The sequenced template was RNA, covering the TCR beta CDR3 region. Scientists carried out first-round RT-PCR using HTBI primers and then a second-round multiplex PCR. TCRdb re-called the multiplex PCR reads through MiXCR, storing one row per CDR3 protein. Of 600,000 to 650,000 distinct CDR3 sequences in the sample, about 24% were seen once. The study excluded patients with other autoimmune diseases, uncontrolled infections, pregnancy or lactation. The authors diagnosed from clinical symptoms, serum thyroxine, TRAb, thyroid ultrasound and orbital computed tomography. The CDR3 is 15 residues long. V lost 7 bases and J lost 2; bases outside the gene matches: 10.

Sequencing was performed on peripheral blood. The J gene is TRBJ1-2, the V gene TRBV12-3 or TRBV12-4; the match to TRBD1 covers 7 bases. This TCR was recovered from a young woman with stable Graves' hyperthyroidism. Some clones in this sample may be carry-over from other donors' samples. The CDR3 protein is CASTPGGWENYGYTF. The CDR3 coding sequence is TGTGCCAGCACCCCAGGGGGATGGGAAAACTATGGCTACACCTTC.